Each of the 14 T cell receptor beta chains below was sequenced from the same sample in a study of early T cells in non-severe SARS-CoV-2 infection. TCRdb called the 5' RACE reads again in MiXCR, with one record for every CDR3 protein. The sample contains tens of thousands of distinct CDR3 sequences, roughly 5.6% of which appear only once. The input for sequencing was whole blood, taken at baseline. The receptors shown here come from an adult who was a healthcare worker with PCR-confirmed SARS-CoV-2 infection or an uninfected control (not recorded which).

This clonotype has a handful of counts. This rearrangement joins TRBV28 to TRBJ1-6, with 7 positions matching TRBD1. V dropped 5 bases and J dropped 4; count of bases not matched to a gene: 2. Germline CDR1 is MDHEN and CDR2 is SYDVKM. The CDR3 sequence is 14 residues long. CDR3 DNA sequence: TGTGCCAGCAGTGAGACAGGGTATAATTCACCCCTCCACTTT. Residues: CASSETGYNSPLHF.

The chain has TRBV7-3 and TRBJ2-7; the D is unclear. Trimming shortened V by 0 bases and J by 5 bases, and 8 bases separated the two germline ends. This CDR3 has 13 amino acids. Germline V gives CDR1 SGHTA, CDR2 FQGTGA. The CDR3 protein is CASSLTGKNEQYF. CDR3 bases: TGTGCCAGCAGCTTAACAGGGAAGAACGAGCAGTACTTC.

The sample holds a few counts of this clonotype. The V gene is TRBV10-3, the J gene TRBJ1-5; D is unresolved. Trimming pared 11 bases from V and 5 bases from J, leaving 16 bases between. Germline V gene lookup returns CDR1 ENHRY and CDR2 SYGVKD. The CDR3 spans 13 residues. CDR3 sequence (DNA): TGTGCCGTTTCACCCGATCCAGATCAGCCCCAGCATTTT. Translating gives CAVSPDPDQPQHF.

This chain joins TRBV7-3 and TRBJ2-3, with TRBD2 matching 10 bases. This CDR3 region has 15 residues. Germline CDR1 is SGHTA and CDR2 is FQGTGA. V was pared by 4 bases and J by 5 bases, with 6 bases of the junction left unmatched. The CDR3 region is CASSSTSGSQDTQYF. The CDR3 DNA reads TGTGCCAGCAGCTCGACTAGCGGGTCCCAAGATACGCAGTATTTT.

The rearrangement uses TRBV12-3 or TRBV12-4 and TRBJ1-1; D call uncertain. The V end was cut by 5 bases, the J end by 2 bases, with 6 bases between. The CDR3 covers 12 residues. CDR3 coding DNA: TGTGCCAGCAGTCTTTTCAACACTGAAGCTTTCTTT. It yields the protein CASSLFNTEAFF.

This clonotype was counted a few times. The chain has TRBV10-3 and TRBJ1-6, with 7 bases lining up with TRBD1. The CDR3 has 16 residues. The germline gives CDR1 ENHRY, CDR2 SYGVKD. The V gene end was trimmed by 6 bases and the J gene end by 2 bases; junction bases not matched to a gene: 7. Here the CDR3 reads CAISSDRRTYNSPLHF. The CDR3 nucleotides are TGTGCCATCAGCTCGGACAGGCGGACCTATAATTCACCCCTCCACTTT.

This clonotype has a handful of counts. The chain employs TRBV29-1 and TRBJ1-1, with a possible D match to TRBD1 (5 bases). The ends were cut back, 5 bases at V and 2 bases at J, with 9 bases in the middle. The V gene's germline CDR1 is SQVTM and CDR2 ANQGSEA. The CDR3 contains 12 residues. CDR3 loop: CSVYGGNTEAFF. The CDR3 DNA reads TGCAGCGTTTATGGGGGAAACACTGAAGCTTTCTTT. The full variable domain, completed using reference TRBV29-1 and TRBJ1-1, is SAVISQKPSRDICQRGTSLTIQCQVDSQVTMMFWYRQQPGQSLTLIATANQGSEATYESGFVIDKFPISRPNLTFSTLTVSNMSPEDSSIYLCSVYGGNTEAFFGQGTRLTVV.

In this sample, this clonotype turned up many times. The rearrangement links TRBV7-3 to TRBJ2-3; D might be TRBD1 or TRBD2, each matching 7 bases. The germline V gene encodes CDR1 SGHTA and CDR2 FQGTGA. This CDR3 region has 15 residues. Trimming took off 5 bases at V and 4 bases at J, with 16 bases between the two ends. The CDR3 nucleotides read TGTGCCAGCAGCCCCTTCAGGGGGGGGGCAGATACGCAGTATTTT. Protein product: CASSPFRGGADTQYF. Full variable domain (remainder filled in from reference TRBV7-3 and TRBJ2-3): GAGVSQTPSNKVTEKGKYVELRCDPISGHTALYWYRQSLGQGPEFLIYFQGTGAADDSGLPNDRFFAVRPEGSVSTLKIQRTERGDSAVYLCASSPFRGGADTQYFGPGTRLTVL.

In its sample, this clonotype was seen many times. This chain connects TRBV6-2 or TRBV6-3 to TRBJ2-3; D not resolved. CDR3 length: 13 amino acids. Germline lookup yields CDR1 MNHEY and CDR2 SVGEGT. The V end was cut by 2 bases, the J end by 2 bases, with 5 bases between. The CDR3 here is CASSYPNTDTQYF. The CDR3 DNA follows: TGTGCCAGCAGTTACCCCAACACAGATACGCAGTATTTT.

This clonotype occurred a few times. This sequence joins TRBV7-2 and TRBJ2-3, with TRBD2 matching 11 bases. The germline V gene encodes CDR1 SGHTA and CDR2 FQGNSA. The junction had 5 bases not matched to a gene; V was cut back by 3 bases and J by 6 bases. The CDR3 has 15 amino acids. The CDR3 protein is CASSLGRLAGDTQYF. CDR3 nucleotide sequence: TGTGCCAGCAGCTTGGGAAGACTAGCGGGGGATACGCAGTATTTT.

This clonotype came up many times. V is TRBV29-1 and J is TRBJ1-1; D not resolved. The V and J ends lost 4 bases and 2 bases respectively, with 11 bases between them. Germline CDR1 reads SQVTM; CDR2 reads ANQGSEA. This CDR3 region has 13 residues. CDR3 nucleotides: TGCAGCGTTGCTAGGGTTGTAAACACTGAAGCTTTCTTT. Amino acids: CSVARVVNTEAFF.

V usage is TRBV29-1 and J usage is TRBJ1-1, with unresolved D. Germline loops: CDR1 SQVTM, CDR2 ANQGSEA. Trimming left V 6 bases short and J 1 base short, with 15 bases between. The CDR3 totals 14 residues. The chain's CDR3 is CSVLTPPENTEAFF. CDR3 nucleotide sequence: TGCAGCGTCCTGACCCCCCCGGAGAACACTGAAGCTTTCTTT.

The chain couples TRBV24-1 to TRBJ2-3; D might be TRBD2 (5 bases). The CDR3 covers 12 residues. The germline V gene encodes CDR1 KGHDR and CDR2 SFDVKD. The germline V and J ends were trimmed by 4 bases and 8 bases, with 9 bases remaining between them. CDR3 sequence (DNA): TGTGCCACCAGTGAGGCAGCGGTTACGCAGTATTTT. It translates to CATSEAAVTQYF.

This clonotype was seen more than once but under ten times. V is TRBV7-9 and J is TRBJ1-3, with D hard to call. Germline CDR1 reads SEHNR; CDR2 reads FQNEAQ (reference sequence). The CDR3 contains 18 residues. V shed 1 base and J shed 0 bases, with 16 bases lying between them. In DNA, the CDR3 is TGTGCCAGCAGCTTAGTATTATTAAGGGAAGGCTCTGGAAACACCATATATTTT. As protein: CASSLVLLREGSGNTIYF. Full variable domain (outside the CDR3, taken from reference TRBV7-9 and TRBJ1-3): DTGVSQNPRHKITKRGQNVTFRCDPISEHNRLYWYRQTLGQGPEFLTYFQNEAQLEKSRLLSDRFSAERPKGSFSTLEIQRTEQGDSAMYLCASSLVLLREGSGNTIYFGEGSWLTVV.